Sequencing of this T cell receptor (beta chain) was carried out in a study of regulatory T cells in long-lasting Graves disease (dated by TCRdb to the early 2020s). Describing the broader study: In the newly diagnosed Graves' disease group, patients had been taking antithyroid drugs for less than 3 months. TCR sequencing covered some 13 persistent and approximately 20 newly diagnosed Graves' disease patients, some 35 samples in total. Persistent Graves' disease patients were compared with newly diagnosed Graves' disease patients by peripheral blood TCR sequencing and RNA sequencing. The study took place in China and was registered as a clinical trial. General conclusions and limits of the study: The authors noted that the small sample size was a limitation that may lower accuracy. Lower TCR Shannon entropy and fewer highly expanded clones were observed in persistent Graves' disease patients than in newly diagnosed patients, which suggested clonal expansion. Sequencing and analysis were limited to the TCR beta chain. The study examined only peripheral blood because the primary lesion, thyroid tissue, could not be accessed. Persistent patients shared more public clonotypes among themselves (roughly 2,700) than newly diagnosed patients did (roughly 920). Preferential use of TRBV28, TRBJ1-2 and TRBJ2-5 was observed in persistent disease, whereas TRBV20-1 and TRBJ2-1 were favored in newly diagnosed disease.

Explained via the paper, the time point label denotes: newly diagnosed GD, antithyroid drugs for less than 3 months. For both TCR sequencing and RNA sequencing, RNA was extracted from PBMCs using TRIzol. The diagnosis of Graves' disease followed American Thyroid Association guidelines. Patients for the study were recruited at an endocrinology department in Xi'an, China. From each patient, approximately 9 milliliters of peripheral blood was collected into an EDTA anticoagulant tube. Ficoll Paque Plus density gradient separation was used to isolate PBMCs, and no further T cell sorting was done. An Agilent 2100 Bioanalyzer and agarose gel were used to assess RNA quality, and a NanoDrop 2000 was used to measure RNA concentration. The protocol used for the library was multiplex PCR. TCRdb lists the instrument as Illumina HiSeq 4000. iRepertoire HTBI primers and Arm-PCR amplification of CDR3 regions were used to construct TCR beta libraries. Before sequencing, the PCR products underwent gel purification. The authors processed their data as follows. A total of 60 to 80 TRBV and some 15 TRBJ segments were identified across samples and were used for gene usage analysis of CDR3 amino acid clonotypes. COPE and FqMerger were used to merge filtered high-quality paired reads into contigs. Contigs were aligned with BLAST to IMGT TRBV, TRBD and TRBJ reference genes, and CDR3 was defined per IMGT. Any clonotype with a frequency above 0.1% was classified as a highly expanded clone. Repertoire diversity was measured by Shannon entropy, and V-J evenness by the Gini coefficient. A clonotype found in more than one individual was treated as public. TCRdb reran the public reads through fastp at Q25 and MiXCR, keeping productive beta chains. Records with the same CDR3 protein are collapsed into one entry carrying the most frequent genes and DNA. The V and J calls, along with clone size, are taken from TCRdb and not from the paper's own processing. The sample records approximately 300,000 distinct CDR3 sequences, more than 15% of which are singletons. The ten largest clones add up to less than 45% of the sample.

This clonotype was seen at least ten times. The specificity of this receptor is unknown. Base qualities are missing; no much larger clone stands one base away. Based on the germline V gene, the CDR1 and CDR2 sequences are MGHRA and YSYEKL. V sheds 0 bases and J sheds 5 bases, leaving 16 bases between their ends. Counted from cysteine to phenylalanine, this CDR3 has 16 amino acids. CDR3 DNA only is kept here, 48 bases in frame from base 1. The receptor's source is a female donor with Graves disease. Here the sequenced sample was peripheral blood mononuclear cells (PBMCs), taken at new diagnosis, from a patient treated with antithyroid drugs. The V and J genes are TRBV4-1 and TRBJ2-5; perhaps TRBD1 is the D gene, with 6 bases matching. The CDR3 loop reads CASSQEEQGWQETQYF. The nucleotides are TGCGCCAGCAGCCAAGAAGAACAGGGATGGCAGGAGACCCAGTACTTC.